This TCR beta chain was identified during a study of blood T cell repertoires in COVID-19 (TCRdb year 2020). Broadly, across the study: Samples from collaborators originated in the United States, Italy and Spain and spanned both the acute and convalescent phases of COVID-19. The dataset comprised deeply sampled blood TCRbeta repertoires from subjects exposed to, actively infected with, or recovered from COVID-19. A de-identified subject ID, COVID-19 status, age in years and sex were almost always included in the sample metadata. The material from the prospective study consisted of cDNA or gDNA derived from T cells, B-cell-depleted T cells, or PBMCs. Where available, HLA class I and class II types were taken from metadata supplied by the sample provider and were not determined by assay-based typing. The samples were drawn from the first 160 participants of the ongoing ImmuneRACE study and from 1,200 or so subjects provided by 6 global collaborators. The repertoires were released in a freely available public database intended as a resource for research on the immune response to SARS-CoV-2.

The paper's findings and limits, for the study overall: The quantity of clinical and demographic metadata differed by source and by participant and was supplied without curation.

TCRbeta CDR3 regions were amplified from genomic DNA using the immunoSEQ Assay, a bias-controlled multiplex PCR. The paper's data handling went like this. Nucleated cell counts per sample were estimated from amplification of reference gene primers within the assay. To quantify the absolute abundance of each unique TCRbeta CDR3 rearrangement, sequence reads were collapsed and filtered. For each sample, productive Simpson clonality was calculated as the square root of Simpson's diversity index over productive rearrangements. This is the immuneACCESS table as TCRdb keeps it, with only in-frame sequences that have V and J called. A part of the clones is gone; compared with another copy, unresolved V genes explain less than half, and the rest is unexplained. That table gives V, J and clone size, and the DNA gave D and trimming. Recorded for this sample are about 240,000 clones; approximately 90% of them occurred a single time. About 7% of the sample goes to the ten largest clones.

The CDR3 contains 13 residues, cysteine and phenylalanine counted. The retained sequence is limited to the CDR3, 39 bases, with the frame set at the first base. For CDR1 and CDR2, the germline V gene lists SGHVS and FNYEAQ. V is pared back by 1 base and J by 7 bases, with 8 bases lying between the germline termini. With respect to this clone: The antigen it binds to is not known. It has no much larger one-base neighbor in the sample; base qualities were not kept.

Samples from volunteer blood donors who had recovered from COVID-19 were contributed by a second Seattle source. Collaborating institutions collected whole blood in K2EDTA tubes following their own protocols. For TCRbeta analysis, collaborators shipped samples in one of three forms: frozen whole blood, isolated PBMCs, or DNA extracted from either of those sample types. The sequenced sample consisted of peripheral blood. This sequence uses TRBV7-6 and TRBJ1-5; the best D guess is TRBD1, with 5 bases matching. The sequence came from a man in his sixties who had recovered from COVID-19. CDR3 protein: CASSLGGEQPQHF. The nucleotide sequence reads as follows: TGTGCCAGCAGCTTAGGGGGCGAGCAGCCCCAGCATTTT.